What follows describes a single T cell receptor beta chain. This clonotype showed up just a few times. It lacks a known antigen. Qualities for individual bases were not recorded, and no much larger clone is one base off. All donors were healthy Caucasians. The twin cohort comprised three pairs of female monozygotic twins, all aged about 18 to 30 years. RNA for TCR libraries was isolated from peripheral blood mononuclear cells. This sample was taken from a study of identical twins (dated by TCRdb to the mid-2010s). Regarding the study in general: To test whether fetal clonotypes persist, this study deep-sequenced TCR alpha and beta repertoires from monozygotic twins, from unrelated adults of various ages, and from cord blood. Replicate twin experiments were performed at different times using different library preparation protocols to rule out contamination.

The germline V gene (reference sequence) yields MNHEY for CDR1 and SMNVEV for CDR2. V lost 2 bases and J lost 1 base; the stretch between them is 12 bases long. The CDR3 starts with the cysteine, ends with the phenylalanine, and has 15 residues. This entry keeps only the CDR3 DNA: 45 bases, framed from base 1. Overall results and qualifications from the work: Fewer insertions were carried by abundant cord blood beta clonotypes; a weaker similar trend was observed in young adult naive repertoires, while no such trend was observed in memory repertoires. Out-of-frame TCR alpha sequences shared between twins showed an excess of low generation-probability sequences compared with coincidental sharing between unrelated individuals. Invariant T cells such as MAIT and iNKT could partly confound zero-insertion analyses, although diverse VJ usage argued against such confounding for most clonotypes. Because the same donors could not be followed over many years, the conclusions relied on cross-sectional statistical analysis. A weaker excess of twin sharing was found in beta out-of-frame sequences because the signal-to-noise ratio was lowered by fewer shared sequences. Out-of-frame TCR alpha sharing in monozygotic twins was systematically underestimated by recombination models, whereas sharing between unrelated individuals was in agreement with the recombination models.

The library was obtained by 5' RACE. Reads for this sample came from an Illumina HiSeq 2000. A universal primer binding site was added through template switching, and the final cDNA carried a unique molecular identifier so that TCR cDNA molecules could be counted accurately. Specific primers in the conserved constant-segment region were used to synthesize first-strand cDNA for the TCR alpha and beta chains. Each cDNA library was double barcoded, with a SMART-Mk sample barcode plus Illumina barcodes, to control for contamination. TruSeq adapter sequences along with Illumina sample barcodes were introduced in two successive PCR steps. The TCR alpha and beta cDNA libraries were sequenced on the Illumina HiSeq platform using custom primers. Under the source paper's analysis protocol: Unique molecular identifiers were extracted from raw reads with MiGEC, and CDR3 positions were determined with MiXCR. For each individual, recombination models were inferred using an EM algorithm with the repgenHMM and IGoR tools. The tcR package in R was used for shared clonotype analysis, with sharing normalized by the product of cloneset sizes. To study raw recombination free of thymic and clonal selection effects, out-of-frame nonproductive sequences were analyzed. TCRdb applied fastp at Q25 and MiXCR to the public reads, then kept only in-frame beta chains. Each entry merges the rows of one CDR3 protein and shows their most common DNA and genes. These V and J calls derive from TCRdb rather than the authors' analysis. In all, the sample holds fewer than 650,000 distinct CDR3 sequences, and roughly 9.9% of those were seen once. Around 3.2% of the sample is in the top ten clones.

The same data also went into a second study, on yellow fever vaccine responses in identical twins. That second report states: According to the authors, in identical twins the way T cells responded to vaccination appeared partly convergent and partly personalized. In the study, vaccine-responding T cell clones were precisely tracked in identical twins.

Sequencing used PBMCs. The chain is assembled from TRBV27 and TRBJ2-7; the D assignment is uncertain and may be TRBD1 or TRBD2, with 6 bases supporting each. The sequence was collected from a woman between 18 and 30 years old in good health. CDR3 loop: CASSLRGAVSYEQYF. In nucleotides, the sequence is TGTGCCAGCAGTTTAAGGGGGGCGGTATCCTACGAGCAGTACTTC.